The present T cell receptor beta chain was sequenced within a study of OX40 agonist ivuxolimab in advanced cancers. General notes on the study: Ivuxolimab was an agonistic, fully human IgG2 monoclonal antibody directed against OX40 (CD134), a costimulatory receptor. Intravenous ivuxolimab was administered to patients every 2 weeks at six dose levels: 0.01, 0.1, 0.3, 1.5, 3 and 10 mg/kg. In the dose-escalation cohort, more than 80% of patients were male, and the mean age was 60 years with a range of roughly 23 to 79. Peripheral TCRbeta sequencing was intended to test whether TCR sequence diversity was altered and clonal T-cell expansion was caused by ivuxolimab. Three dose-escalation patients achieved partial responses, one with hepatocellular carcinoma and two with cutaneous melanoma. Of the roughly 52 dose-escalation patients, hepatocellular carcinoma was present in some 19, melanoma in around 15, renal cell carcinoma in 9 and head and neck cancer in 9. The paper reports the monotherapy dose-escalation portion (N of about 52 patients) of the phase I ivuxolimab trial. Prior anti-PD-1, anti-PD-L1 or anti-CTLA-4 therapy was permitted, and checkpoint inhibitors had been received by around 40% of dose-escalation patients. Summary of the overall study and its limitations: In the 0.1-3.0 mg/kg groups, partial responders had among the lowest normalized peripheral clonal expansion, particularly in CD8+ T cells. Antigen specificity was not determined for the clonally expanded peripheral T cells. At doses of 0.1 to 3.0 mg/kg, clonal expansion of both CD4+ and CD8+ blood T cells was observed from baseline to week 6. After ivuxolimab, more expanded clones were found on average in CD8+ T cells than in CD4+ T cells. Low levels of normalized T-cell clonal expansion were also seen in some patients who did not respond.

A distance of 12 bases separates the germline ends of V and J, which lose 5 bases and 7 bases respectively. From its cysteine to its phenylalanine, the CDR3 spans 13 amino acids. The kept DNA is CDR3 alone, 39 bases in frame from the first base. CDR1 and CDR2 are read off the germline V gene as SGHTA and FQGTGA. The trial excluded patients who had a history of autoimmune disease or were on systemic immunosuppression. Peripheral blood for TCR sequencing was collected from all dose cohorts at baseline, on cycle 4 day 1, and on cycle 7 day 1. The samples were drawn from a first-in-human, open-label, multicenter phase I dose-escalation trial of ivuxolimab. Adults with locally advanced or metastatic head and neck squamous cell, hepatocellular, melanoma or renal cell carcinoma were enrolled in the trial. Before TCR sequencing, CD4+ T cells and CD8+ T cells from peripheral blood were sorted into separate populations.

This clone has ten or more counts. Its specific antigen is unknown. Base-call qualities are not available, and no considerably larger clone is one nucleotide away. Genomic DNA was extracted from sorted cells for sequencing of the TCRbeta CDR3 region. TCRbeta CDR3 regions were sequenced using the immunoSEQ Assay. What TCRdb holds here is the immuneACCESS table cut down to in-frame rearrangements. Part of the clones is not present; checked against another copy, under half of the missing clones reflect an unresolved V gene, and the others are unexplained. The sample includes fewer than 85,000 clones, with over 60% observed a single time. In total, the top ten clones hold around 1.7% of the sample.

This material consisted of CD4+ or CD8+ T cells sorted from blood, taken in a trial of the OX40 agonist ivuxolimab. Recombination joined TRBV7-3 with TRBJ2-1; D gene: possibly TRBD2, on 5 matching bases. This TCR was recovered from an adult with an advanced solid tumor such as melanoma, head and neck, liver or kidney cancer. The nucleotide sequence reads TGTGCCAGCAGCCTACCGGGAATAAATGAGCAGTTCTTC. It specifies CASSLPGINEQFF.